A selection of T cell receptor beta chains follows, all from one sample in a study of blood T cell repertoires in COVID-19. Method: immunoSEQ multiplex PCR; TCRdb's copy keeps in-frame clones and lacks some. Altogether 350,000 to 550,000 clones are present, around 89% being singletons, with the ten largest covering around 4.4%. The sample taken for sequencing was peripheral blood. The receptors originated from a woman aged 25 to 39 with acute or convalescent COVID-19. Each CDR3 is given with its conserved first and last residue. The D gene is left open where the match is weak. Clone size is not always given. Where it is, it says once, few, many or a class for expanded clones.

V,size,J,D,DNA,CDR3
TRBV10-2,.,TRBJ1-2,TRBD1,TGCGCCAGCAGTGAACAGGGGGCTTACTATGGCTACACCTTC,CASSEQGAYYGYTF
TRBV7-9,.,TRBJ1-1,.,TGTGCCAGCAGCTCACTCTCAGGGTCCCTCGAAGCTTTCTTT,CASSSLSGSLEAFF
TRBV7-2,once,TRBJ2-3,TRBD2,TGTGCCAGCAGCTTACTAGCGGGCACAGATACGCAGTATTTT,CASSLLAGTDTQYF
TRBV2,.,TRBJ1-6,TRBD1,TGTGCCAGCAACAAGGCGGGAAGAGGGGGCCATTCACCCCTCCACTTT,CASNKAGRGGHSPLHF
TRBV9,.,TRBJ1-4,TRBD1,TGTGCCAGCAGCCAAGACTCCAGGGGGGCTAGGGAAAAACTGTTTTTT,CASSQDSRGAREKLFF
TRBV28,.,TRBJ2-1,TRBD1,TGTGCCAGCAGGGACGGGACAGGCTACAATGAGCAGTTCTTC,CASRDGTGYNEQFF
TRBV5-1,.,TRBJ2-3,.,TGCGCCAGCAGCTACGACCCGGACTTCTTAGATACGCAGTATTTT,CASSYDPDFLDTQYF
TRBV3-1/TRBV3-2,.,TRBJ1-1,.,TGTGCCAGCAGCCAAGGTAGGGGGGGGGAAGCTTTCTTT,CASSQGRGGEAFF
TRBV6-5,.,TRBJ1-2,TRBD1,TGTGCCAGCAGGAGGACAGGGATCTATGGCTACACCTTC,CASRRTGIYGYTF
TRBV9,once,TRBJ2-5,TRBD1,TGTGCCAGCAGCGTAGATCTGACAGGGTTCCAAGAGACCCAGTACTTC,CASSVDLTGFQETQYF
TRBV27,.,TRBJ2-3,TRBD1,TGTGCCAGCAGTTTGGACAGGGGAGGCACAGATACGCAGTATTTT,CASSLDRGGTDTQYF
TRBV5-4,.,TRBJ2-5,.,TGTGCCAGCAGCTTGGTTACCTCCCCCAGGGTAGTAGAGACCCAGTACTTC,CASSLVTSPRVVETQYF
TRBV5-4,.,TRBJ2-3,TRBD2,TGTGCCAGCAGCTTGGCCACTAGCGGGGTTGGAGATACGCAGTATTTT,CASSLATSGVGDTQYF
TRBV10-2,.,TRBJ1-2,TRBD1,TGCGCCAGCAGTGGGGACAGGGTCTTCGGCTACACCTTC,CASSGDRVFGYTF
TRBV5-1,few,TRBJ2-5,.,TGCGCCAGCAGCCAGCAAGATAGCCCAGAGACCCAGTACTTC,CASSQQDSPETQYF
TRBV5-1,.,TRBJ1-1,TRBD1,TGCGCCAGCAGCTCAGGACAGGGTCGAACTGAAGCTTTCTTT,CASSSGQGRTEAFF
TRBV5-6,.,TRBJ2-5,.,TGTGCCAGCAGCTTCGGTCAAGAGACCCAGTACTTC,CASSFGQETQYF
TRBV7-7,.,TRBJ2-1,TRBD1,TGTGCCAGCAGCTTCGGGACAGGGGCTGATGAGCAGTTCTTC,CASSFGTGADEQFF
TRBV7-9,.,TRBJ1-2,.,TGTGCCAGCAGCTTACTGTCGGAGGAGCACTATGGCTACACCTTC,CASSLLSEEHYGYTF
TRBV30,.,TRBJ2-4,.,TGTGCCTGGAGTGTACTAGGCAGCAAAAACATTCAGTACTTC,CAWSVLGSKNIQYF
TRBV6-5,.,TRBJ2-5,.,TGTGCCAGCTCCCTAGGTTCCAAAGAGACCCAGTACTTC,CASSLGSKETQYF
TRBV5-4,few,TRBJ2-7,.,TGTGCCAGCAGCACCGAGCTAGACGAGCAGTACTTC,CASSTELDEQYF
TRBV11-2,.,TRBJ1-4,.,TGTGCCAGCAGCTTAGGTTCGGGGTTCGAAAAACTGTTTTTT,CASSLGSGFEKLFF
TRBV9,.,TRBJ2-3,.,TGTGCCAGCAGCGTAGGGCCAGCAGATACGCAGTATTTT,CASSVGPADTQYF
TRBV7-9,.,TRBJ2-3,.,TGTGCCAGCAGCTTAAATCCGAGCGGGTTGGATTTT,CASSLNPSGLDF
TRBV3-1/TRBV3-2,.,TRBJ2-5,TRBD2,TGTGCCAGCAGCCAAAAGCGGGGGGGCCTCTGGGAGACCCAGTACTTC,CASSQKRGGLWETQYF
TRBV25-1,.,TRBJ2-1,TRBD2,TGTGCCAGCAGTGGGAGCGGGAATTATGAGCAGTTCTTC,CASSGSGNYEQFF
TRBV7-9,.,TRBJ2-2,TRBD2,TGTGCCAGCAGCTCGACTACCGGGACTAGCGGGGGGGCCATCGGGGAGCTGTTTTTT,CASSSTTGTSGGAIGELFF
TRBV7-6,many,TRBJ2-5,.,TGTGCCAGCAGCTTAGCGGGGGGGCGAGAGACCCAGTACTTC,CASSLAGGRETQYF